This T cell receptor beta chain derives from a study of blood T cell repertoires in COVID-19. Study-level information: The United States, Italy and Spain were the sources of the acute and convalescent COVID-19 samples. T cells, B-cell-depleted T cells, or PBMCs provided the cDNA or gDNA that served as material.

In the original workflow: Amplification from reference gene primers served as the basis for estimated nucleated cell counts. The protocol was immunoSEQ multiplex PCR, while the TCRdb copy is restricted to in-frame clones and leaves out a portion. D and trimming come from the DNA, and the V and J calls and clone size come from that table. The table has tens of thousands of clones, roughly 80% seen once; the top ten hold under 2%. The V gene's germline CDR1 is MNHEY and CDR2 SMNVEV (reference sequence). The CDR3 runs 13 residues. Between the trimmed V and J ends, which lost 5 bases and 1 base, there was a span of 5 bases.

Input material: peripheral blood. The sequence came from a woman in her sixties with acute or convalescent COVID-19. This chain uses TRBV27 with TRBJ2-2; possibly TRBD1 for D (5 bases). The CDR3 here is CASSRGNTGELFF. The CDR3 DNA reads as TGTGCCAGCAGTAGGGGGAACACCGGGGAGCTGTTTTTT.